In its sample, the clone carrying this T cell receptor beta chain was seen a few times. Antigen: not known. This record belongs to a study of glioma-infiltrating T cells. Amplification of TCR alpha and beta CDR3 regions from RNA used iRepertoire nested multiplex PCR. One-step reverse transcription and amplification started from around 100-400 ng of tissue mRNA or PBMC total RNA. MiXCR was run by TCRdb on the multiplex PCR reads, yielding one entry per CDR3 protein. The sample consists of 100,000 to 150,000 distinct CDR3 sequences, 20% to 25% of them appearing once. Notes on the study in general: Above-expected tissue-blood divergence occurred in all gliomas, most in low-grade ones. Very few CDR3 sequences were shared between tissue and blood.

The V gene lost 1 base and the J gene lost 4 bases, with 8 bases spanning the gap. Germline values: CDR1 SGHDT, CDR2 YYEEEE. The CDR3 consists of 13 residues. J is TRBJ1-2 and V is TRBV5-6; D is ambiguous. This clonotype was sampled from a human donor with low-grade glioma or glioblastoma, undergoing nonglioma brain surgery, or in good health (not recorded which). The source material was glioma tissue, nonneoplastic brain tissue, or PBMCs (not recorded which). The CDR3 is CASSLNGFYGYTF. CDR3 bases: TGTGCCAGCAGCTTGAATGGGTTCTATGGCTACACCTTC.